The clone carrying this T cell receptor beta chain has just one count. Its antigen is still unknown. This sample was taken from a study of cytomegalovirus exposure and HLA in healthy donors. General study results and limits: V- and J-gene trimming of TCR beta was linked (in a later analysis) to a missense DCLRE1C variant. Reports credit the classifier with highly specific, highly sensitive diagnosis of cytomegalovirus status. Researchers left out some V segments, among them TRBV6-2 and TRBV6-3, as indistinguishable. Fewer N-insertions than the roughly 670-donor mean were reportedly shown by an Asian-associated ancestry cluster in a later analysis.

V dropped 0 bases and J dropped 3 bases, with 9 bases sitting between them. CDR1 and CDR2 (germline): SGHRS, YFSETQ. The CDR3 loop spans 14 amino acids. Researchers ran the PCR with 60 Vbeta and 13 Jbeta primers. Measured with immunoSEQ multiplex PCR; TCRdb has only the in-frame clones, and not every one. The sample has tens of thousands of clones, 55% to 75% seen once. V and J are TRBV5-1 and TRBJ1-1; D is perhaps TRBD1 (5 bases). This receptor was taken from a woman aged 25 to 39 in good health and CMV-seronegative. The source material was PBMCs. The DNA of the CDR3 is TGCGCCAGCAGCTTGGGGTCAGGGTACACTGAAGCTTTCTTT. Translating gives CASSLGSGYTEAFF. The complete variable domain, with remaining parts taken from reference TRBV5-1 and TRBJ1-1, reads KAGVTQTPRYLIKTRGQQVTLSCSPISGHRSVSWYQQTPGQGLQFLFEYFSETQRNKGNFPGRFSGRQFSNSRSEMNVSTLELGDSALYLCASSLGSGYTEAFFGQGTRLTVV.